This entry lists 8 T cell receptor beta chains sequenced from one sample in a study of T-cell memory formation after mild COVID-19. TCRdb used MiXCR to reprocess the 5' RACE reads, holding one entry per CDR3 protein. The sample records some 120,000 distinct CDR3 sequences, over 15% being singletons. The sequenced sample was PBMCs or a T cell subset sorted from them (not recorded which). These receptors came from a young man who had mild COVID-19 (a few samples of this study predate the infection). Cell type and time point are not known.

The rearrangement uses TRBV4-2 and TRBJ2-7; D possibly corresponds to TRBD1 (5 bases). Trimming left V 0 bases short and J 6 bases short, with 12 bases between. The germline V gene has CDR1 LGHNA and CDR2 YNFKEQ. This CDR3 is built from 14 residues. CDR3 loop: CASSQEGRNGEQYF. The CDR3 DNA reads TGTGCCAGCAGCCAAGAGGGGCGGAATGGCGAGCAGTACTTC.

The genes are TRBV4-2 and TRBJ1-4, with a tentative D call TRBD1 (6 bases). The CDR3 is made up of 16 amino acids. CDR1 and CDR2 (germline): LGHNA, YNFKEQ. With 0 bases removed from V and 5 bases from J, the gap between germline ends came to 13 bases. The CDR3 here is CASSQERGGVNEKLFF. CDR3 coding DNA: TGTGCCAGCAGCCAAGAACGGGGGGGCGTCAATGAAAAACTGTTTTTT.

There are a few counts of this clonotype. CDR3: CATSDGYQPQHF. CDR3 bases: TGTGCCACCAGTGACGGATATCAGCCCCAGCATTTT. The chain employs TRBV24-1 and TRBJ1-5; no reliable D call. Germline CDR1 is KGHDR and CDR2 is SFDVKD. V was shortened by 4 bases and J by 5 bases, with 5 bases between the two germline ends. This CDR3 spans 12 amino acids.

The chain couples TRBV24-1 to TRBJ2-3; 7 bases are shared with TRBD1. The CDR3 is 16 residues long. Trimming at V came to 3 bases and at J to 6 bases, leaving 11 bases not matched to a gene. Germline CDR1 is KGHDR and CDR2 is SFDVKD. The CDR3 spells CATSDPGTAPSDTQYF. The CDR3 nucleotides are TGTGCCACCAGTGATCCCGGGACAGCCCCTTCGGATACGCAGTATTTT.

This clonotype was seen only a few times. The chain uses TRBV4-2 and TRBJ2-7, with D possibly TRBD2 on 6 matching bases. The CDR3 totals 16 residues. V was shortened by 5 bases and J by 4 bases, with 21 bases between the two germline ends. From germline, CDR1 is LGHNA and CDR2 YNFKEQ. CDR3 DNA sequence: TGTGCCAGCAGCAATTTCCCTCGGGGGAAGGATTACGAGCAGTACTTC. As protein: CASSNFPRGKDYEQYF.

This clonotype was detected many times. The chain has TRBV5-1 and TRBJ2-5; D is perhaps TRBD1 (5 bases). This CDR3 contains 13 residues. Trimming pared 7 bases from V and 2 bases from J, leaving 12 bases between. Germline V gene sequence: CDR1 SGHRS, CDR2 YFSETQ. The CDR3 loop reads CASSTGGQETQYF. CDR3 DNA: TGCGCCAGCTCTACAGGTGGACAAGAGACCCAGTACTTC.

The sample holds many counts of this clonotype. The chain has TRBV24-1 and TRBJ2-1; no reliable D call. This CDR3 spans 14 amino acids. Trimming pared 9 bases from V and 0 bases from J, leaving 11 bases between. Germline V lookup: CDR1 KGHDR, CDR2 SFDVKD. DNA of the CDR3: TGTGCCACCGCCCCCGCCGGCTCCTACAATGAGCAGTTCTTC. Translated, it gives CATAPAGSYNEQFF.

This clonotype was observed a few times. V usage is TRBV7-9 and J usage is TRBJ1-6; 8 positions agree with TRBD1. Germline CDR1 is SEHNR and CDR2 is FQNEAQ (reference sequence). The CDR3 is 17 amino acids. Unmatched junction bases numbered 6, after V lost 2 bases and J lost 3 bases. The CDR3 region is CASSLYGTGNYNSPLHF. CDR3 DNA sequence: TGTGCCAGCAGCTTATACGGGACAGGCAACTATAATTCACCCCTCCACTTT. Full variable domain (remainder filled in from reference TRBV7-9 and TRBJ1-6): DTGVSQNPRHKITKRGQNVTFRCDPISEHNRLYWYRQTLGQGPEFLTYFQNEAQLEKSRLLSDRFSAERPKGSFSTLEIQRTEQGDSAMYLCASSLYGTGNYNSPLHFGNGTRLTVT.